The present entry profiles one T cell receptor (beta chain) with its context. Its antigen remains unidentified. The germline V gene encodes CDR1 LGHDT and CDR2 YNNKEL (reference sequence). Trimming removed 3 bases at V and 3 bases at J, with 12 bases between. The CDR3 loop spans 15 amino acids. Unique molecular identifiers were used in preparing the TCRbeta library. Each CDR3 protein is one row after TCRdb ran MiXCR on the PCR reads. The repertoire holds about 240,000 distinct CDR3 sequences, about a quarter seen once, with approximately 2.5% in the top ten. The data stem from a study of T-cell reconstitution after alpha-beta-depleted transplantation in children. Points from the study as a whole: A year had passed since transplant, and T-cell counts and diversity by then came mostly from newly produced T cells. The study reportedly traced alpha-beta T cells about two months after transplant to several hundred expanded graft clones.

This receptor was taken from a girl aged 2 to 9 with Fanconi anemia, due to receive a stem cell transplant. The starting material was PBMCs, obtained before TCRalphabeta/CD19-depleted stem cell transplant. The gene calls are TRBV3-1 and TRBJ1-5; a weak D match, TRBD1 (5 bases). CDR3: CASSQQGPFNQPQHF. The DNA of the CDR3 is TGTGCCAGCAGCCAGCAGGGCCCTTTCAATCAGCCCCAGCATTTT.